These 12 T cell receptor beta chains originate from one sample sequenced in a study of blood T cell repertoires in COVID-19. Some clones are missing from TCRdb's copy, which holds only in-frame ones; the method was immunoSEQ multiplex PCR. The data contain thousands of clones, 86% of them singletons. The sample comprised peripheral blood. These receptors all come from a woman aged 55-70 years with active COVID-19.

This chain connects TRBV6-4 to TRBJ2-1; tentatively, D is TRBD2 (5 bases). Germline values: CDR1 MRHNA, CDR2 SNTAGT. Trimming took off 3 bases at V and 4 bases at J, with 13 bases between the two ends. This CDR3 is 15 amino acids long. The CDR3 protein is CASSEEVAGYNEQFF. CDR3 in DNA: TGTGCCAGCAGTGAAGAAGTCGCGGGTTACAATGAGCAGTTCTTC.

J is TRBJ1-5 and V is TRBV3-1 (or the pseudogene TRBV3-2), with unresolved D. Trimming shortened V by 3 bases and J by 7 bases, and 10 bases separated the two germline ends. CDR3 size: 13 residues. From germline, CDR1 is LGHDT and CDR2 YNNKEL (reference sequence). In DNA form, the CDR3 reads TGTGCCAGCAGCCAGGATGGAGGCCAGCCCCAGCATTTT. It codes for CASSQDGGQPQHF.

The V call is TRBV18, the J call TRBJ2-2; D is ambiguous. The CDR3 runs to 14 residues. Germline V gene data show CDR1 as KGHSH and CDR2 as LQKENI. Trimming took off 5 bases at V and 4 bases at J, with 11 bases between the two ends. CDR3 nucleotides: TGTGCCAGCTCAACCAAGTACTTCACCGGGGAGCTGTTTTTT. Residues: CASSTKYFTGELFF.

CDR3 bases: TGTGCCAGCAGCGTAGCGCTAGCGGGGGCCACTTCCTACAATGAGCAGTTCTTC. Its translation: CASSVALAGATSYNEQFF. The V and J genes are TRBV9 and TRBJ2-1, with 10 bases aligning to TRBD2. V lost 0 bases and J lost 1; bases outside the gene matches: 7. CDR1 SGDLS and CDR2 YYNGEE come from the germline V gene. The CDR3 extends over 18 amino acids.

This chain connects TRBV7-6 to TRBJ2-3; TRBD1 aligns across 9 bases. J lost 4 bases, V lost 5 bases, and 10 bases had no gene match. Germline assignment: CDR1 SGHVS and CDR2 FNYEAQ. This CDR3 has 16 amino acids. The CDR3 loop reads CASSPEQGAGADTQYF. Here the CDR3 DNA reads TGTGCCAGCAGCCCCGAACAGGGGGCTGGGGCAGATACGCAGTATTTT. The full variable domain, rest sourced from reference TRBV7-6 and TRBJ2-3, is GAGVSQSPRYKVTKRGQDVALRCDPISGHVSLYWYRQALGQGPEFLTYFNYEAQQDKSGLPNDRFSAERPEGSISTLTIQRTEQRDSAMYRCASSPEQGAGADTQYFGPGTRLTVL.

J is TRBJ2-7 and V is TRBV2; 7 bases line up with TRBD1. CDR1 SNHLY and CDR2 FYNNEI come from the germline V gene. The CDR3 totals 15 residues. The junction had 9 bases not matched to a gene; V was cut back by 5 bases and J by 2 bases. CDR3: CASSRGQVLTYEQYF. CDR3 sequence (DNA): TGTGCCAGCAGTCGAGGACAGGTTTTGACCTACGAGCAGTACTTC.

CDR3 region: CSARESKNTEAFF. DNA of the CDR3: TGCAGCGCTAGGGAGTCGAAGAACACTGAAGCTTTCTTT. The chain has TRBV29-1 and TRBJ1-1, with D unclear. The CDR3 length is 13 residues. Trimming cost V 7 bases and J 1 base, with 13 bases left between them. Germline loops: CDR1 SQVTM, CDR2 ANQGSEA.

This clone was seen a single time. The chain uses TRBV27 and TRBJ1-1, with a possible D match to TRBD1 (5 bases). Trimming removed 7 bases at V and 6 bases at J, with 15 bases between. The CDR3 extends over 13 amino acids. Germline lookup yields CDR1 MNHEY and CDR2 SMNVEV (reference sequence). Here the CDR3 reads CASTSSGQAEAFF. The CDR3 DNA reads as TGTGCCAGCACTTCATCGGGGCAGGCTGAAGCTTTCTTT.

About this clone itself: The missing conserved phenylalanine or tryptophan at the end of this CDR3 makes a read error likely. It is unclear where the CDR3 begins or ends on the DNA, so no DNA is shown, and the CDR3 is as TCRdb lists it. The rearrangement links TRBV29-1 to TRBJ1-2. Germline CDR1 is SQVTM and CDR2 is ANQGSEA. The CDR3 is 8 residues long, ends included. This CDR3 is CSDHGEGS.

The gene calls are TRBV6-6 and TRBJ1-2, with a tentative D call TRBD1 (5 bases). V was cut by 5 bases and J by 2 bases, with 15 bases left in between. Germline V gene lookup returns CDR1 MNHNY and CDR2 SVGAGI (reference sequence). CDR3 length equals 15 residues. The CDR3 DNA is TGTGCCAGCAGTGACAGAGCACGAACCAACTATGGCTACACCTTC. Amino acid sequence: CASSDRARTNYGYTF.

This clone was observed a handful of times. The V call is TRBV11-2, the J call TRBJ1-3; 12 positions match TRBD1. Germline CDR1 and CDR2: SGHAT and FQNNGV. The V gene end was trimmed by 5 bases and the J gene end by 5 bases; junction bases not matched to a gene: 7. This CDR3 has 16 amino acids. CDR3 amino acids: CASSHAGTGGRNTIYF. The CDR3 bases are TGTGCCAGCAGCCACGCAGGGACAGGGGGCAGAAACACCATATATTTT.

The CDR3 bases are TGCGCCAGCAGCCCGGCCGGGGGGGAGTCCTACGAGCAGTACTTC. Translation gives CASSPAGGESYEQYF. The genes are TRBV4-1 and TRBJ2-7; the match to TRBD2 covers 8 bases. V was clipped by 4 bases and J by 1 base; unmatched bases: 6. In germline, CDR1 is MGHRA, CDR2 YSYEKL. CDR3 length equals 15 residues.